These 20 T cell receptor beta chains share one sample of origin, sequenced in a study of control samples from healthy donors and cancer patients. Data came from immunoSEQ multiplex PCR; TCRdb stores just in-frame clones and leaves some out. The sample contains about 180,000 clones, around 91% of which appear only once. Sequencing was done on a sample of blood. These receptors came from a woman between 45 and 65 years old in good health.

The rearrangement uses TRBV11-3 and TRBJ2-2, with 7 positions matching TRBD1. Per germline, CDR1 SGHNT and CDR2 YENEEA. V trimming: 5 bases; J trimming: 2 bases; junction bases outside the gene matches: 5. The CDR3 consists of 15 residues. The CDR3 sequence: CASSPGTANTGELFF. The CDR3 DNA is TGTGCCAGCAGCCCCGGGACAGCTAACACCGGGGAGCTGTTTTTT.

This clone counts as medium-sized. The rearrangement uses TRBV7-9 and TRBJ1-2; D is undetermined. V lost 2 bases and J lost 1, with 14 bases in between. Germline loops: CDR1 SEHNR, CDR2 FQNEAQ (reference sequence). CDR3 length equals 16 residues. DNA of the CDR3: TGTGCCAGCAGCTTATCCGGGGATGAGGGTAACTATGGCTACACCTTC. Translation: CASSLSGDEGNYGYTF.

J is TRBJ2-3 and V is TRBV5-8, with D unresolved. The CDR3 runs to 16 residues. V was pared by 4 bases and J by 0 bases, with 15 bases between. Per germline, CDR1 SGHTS and CDR2 YDEGEE. The CDR3 DNA reads as TGTGCCAGCAGCCGTGCATCTGGGCTGAGCACAGATACGCAGTATTTT. Translated, it gives CASSRASGLSTDTQYF.

V gene TRBV7-3 combines with J gene TRBJ1-5, with unresolved D. Trimming removed 1 base at V and 7 bases at J, with 8 bases between. CDR3 size: 13 residues. The germline CDR1 and CDR2 sequences are SGHTA and FQGTGA. Here the CDR3 reads CASSLSVGQPQHF. In DNA, the CDR3 is TGTGCCAGCAGCTTAAGTGTCGGACAGCCCCAGCATTTT.

The gene calls are TRBV5-1 and TRBJ2-1; D is uncertain. The V gene lost 0 bases and the J gene lost 3 bases, with 10 bases spanning the gap. The germline CDR1 and CDR2 sequences are SGHRS and YFSETQ. The CDR3 length is 15 residues. In DNA form, the CDR3 reads TGCGCCAGCAGCTTGGGGGGTGGGATCTACAATGAGCAGTTCTTC. Translating it yields CASSLGGGIYNEQFF.

This chain joins TRBV7-9 and TRBJ1-6, with D unresolved. Germline CDR1 reads SEHNR; CDR2 reads FQNEAQ (reference sequence). The CDR3 sequence is 14 residues long. V gave up 6 bases and J gave up 9 bases, with 15 bases separating them. This CDR3 reads CASRPFGEGSPLHF. The CDR3 DNA reads as TGTGCCAGCAGACCCTTTGGAGAAGGTTCACCCCTCCACTTT.

The chain employs TRBV28 and TRBJ2-7; TRBD2 agrees at 10 bases. Germline trimming cut 6 bases from V and 0 bases from J; bases unmatched to any gene: 2. Germline lookup yields CDR1 MDHEN and CDR2 SYDVKM. The CDR3 extends over 14 amino acids. CDR3: CASRLAGNSYEQYF. CDR3 sequence (DNA): TGTGCCAGCAGACTAGCGGGGAACTCCTACGAGCAGTACTTC. Drawing the rest from reference TRBV28 and TRBJ2-7, the complete variable domain is DVKVTQSSRYLVKRTGEKVFLECVQDMDHENMFWYRQDPGLGLRLIYFSYDVKMKEKGDIPEGYSVSREKKERFSLILESASTNQTSMYLCASRLAGNSYEQYFGPGTRLTVT.

The rearrangement joins TRBV20-1 to TRBJ1-3; maybe TRBD1 (6 bases). The CDR3 loop spans 15 amino acids. Looked up from germline, CDR1 is DFQATT and CDR2 is SNEGSKA (reference sequence). Trimming left V 3 bases short and J 2 bases short, with 14 bases between. The CDR3 loop reads CSASGGGQTGNTIYF. DNA for the CDR3: TGCAGTGCTAGTGGCGGGGGACAAACTGGAAACACCATATATTTT.

This clone is a singleton in its sample. The rearrangement uses TRBV7-2 and TRBJ2-3, with D perhaps TRBD1 (6 bases). CDR1 is SGHTA and CDR2 is FQGNSA in the germline V gene. V lost 5 bases to trimming and J lost 5 bases, with 20 bases between them. This CDR3 is built from 16 residues. For the CDR3, the DNA is TGTGCCAGCAGCCCTCGTCACAGGGTAACGGGAGATACGCAGTATTTT. Translation: CASSPRHRVTGDTQYF.

This clone has only a few counts. This sequence joins TRBV28 and TRBJ2-5; 11 bases line up with TRBD2. The CDR3 is made up of 15 amino acids. V shed 2 bases, J shed 7 bases, and the junction held 6 bases outside the gene matches. CDR1 and CDR2 (germline): MDHEN, SYDVKM. CDR3 sequence (DNA): TGTGCCAGCAGTTTAGGTGGGACTAGCGGCTCGACCCAGTACTTC. This encodes CASSLGGTSGSTQYF.

The J gene is TRBJ2-2, the V gene TRBV6-5; D may be TRBD2 (5 bases). The CDR3 sequence is 15 residues long. Germline CDR1 MNHEY, CDR2 SVGAGI. V dropped 7 bases and J dropped 3 bases, with 15 bases sitting between them. CDR3 loop: CASIFGVLDTGELFF. CDR3 DNA sequence: TGTGCCAGCATTTTCGGGGTCTTGGACACCGGGGAGCTGTTTTTT.

V and J are TRBV9 and TRBJ2-7; either TRBD1 or TRBD2 may supply D (6 bases each). This CDR3 region has 15 residues. The V end was cut by 0 bases, the J end by 3 bases, with 13 bases between. CDR1 and CDR2 (germline): SGDLS, YYNGEE. The CDR3 reads CASSVEPGAIYEQYF. Here the CDR3 DNA reads TGTGCCAGCAGCGTAGAGCCGGGGGCTATCTACGAGCAGTACTTC.

The chain recombines TRBV18 with TRBJ1-2; D may be TRBD1 (5 bases). V lost 3 bases to trimming and J lost 2 bases, with 10 bases between them. The CDR3 covers 14 residues. Per the germline V gene, CDR1 is KGHSH and CDR2 is LQKENI. CDR3 protein: CASSPKQANYGYTF. The CDR3 DNA is TGTGCCAGCTCACCTAAACAGGCGAACTATGGCTACACCTTC.

J is TRBJ2-7 and V is TRBV28, with 9 positions matching TRBD1. The V and J ends lost 5 bases and 4 bases, in that order; junction bases with no gene match: 12. The CDR3 contains 16 residues. CDR1 and CDR2 (germline): MDHEN, SYDVKM. CDR3 in amino acids: CASSPQRTGDLYEQYF. The CDR3 DNA follows: TGTGCCAGCAGTCCTCAGCGGACAGGGGATCTATACGAGCAGTACTTC.

The chain joins TRBV19 to TRBJ1-1; 12 bases are a match to TRBD1. The length of the CDR3 is 16 residues. The V gene end was trimmed by 7 bases and the J gene end by 6 bases; junction bases not matched to a gene: 12. From germline, CDR1 is LNHDA and CDR2 SQIVND (reference sequence). As DNA, the CDR3 is TGTGCCAGTACCTCCCGGGACAGGGGGCGCCTCTCTGAAGCTTTCTTT. Translated: CASTSRDRGRLSEAFF. The full variable domain, rest sourced from reference TRBV19 and TRBJ1-1, is DGGITQSPKYLFRKEGQNVTLSCEQNLNHDAMYWYRQDPGQGLRLIYYSQIVNDFQKGDIAEGYSVSREKKESFPLTVTSAQKNPTAFYLCASTSRDRGRLSEAFFGQGTRLTVV.

CDR3 sequence: CASSLNRDYEQYF. The CDR3 DNA reads as TGTGCCAGCAGCTTAAACAGGGACTACGAGCAGTACTTC. This chain links TRBV11-3 with TRBJ2-7; D may be TRBD1 (6 bases). The CDR3 sequence is 13 residues long. Trimming left V 2 bases short and J 3 bases short, with 8 bases between. CDR1 is SGHNT and CDR2 is YENEEA in the germline V gene.

This clone was recorded once. This chain uses TRBV10-3 with TRBJ2-3; 11 bases fit TRBD2. Unmatched junction bases numbered 15, after V lost 7 bases and J lost 3 bases. Germline V gene lookup returns CDR1 ENHRY and CDR2 SYGVKD. The CDR3 spans 18 residues. The CDR3 DNA reads TGTGCCATCACGGGTAAACTAGCGGGAGTCGATCGGACAGATACGCAGTATTTT. It specifies CAITGKLAGVDRTDTQYF.

The chain recombines TRBV7-2 with TRBJ1-1; perhaps TRBD1 as D (5 bases). Trimming stripped 1 base from V and 5 bases from J, with 14 bases between. The V gene's germline CDR1 is SGHTA and CDR2 FQGNSA. This CDR3 contains 15 residues. In DNA, the CDR3 is TGTGCCAGCAGCTTAGATCCCTTGGGGGTAACTGAAGCTTTCTTT. This translates into CASSLDPLGVTEAFF.

The chain joins TRBV30 to TRBJ1-2; 8 positions agree with TRBD1. Germline loops: CDR1 GTSNPN, CDR2 SVGIG (reference sequence). CDR3 length: 14 residues. V lost 5 bases to trimming and J lost 4 bases; unmatched junction nucleotides: 9. CDR3 sequence reads: CAWGPSGTGYGYTF. CDR3 nucleotides: TGTGCCTGGGGCCCTTCCGGGACAGGCTATGGCTACACCTTC.

V is TRBV28 and J is TRBJ1-5, with TRBD1 matching over 10 bases. The CDR3 runs 18 residues. The junction had 10 bases not matched to a gene; V was cut back by 4 bases and J by 1 base. The germline V gene encodes CDR1 MDHEN and CDR2 SYDVKM. CDR3 coding DNA: TGTGCCAGCAGTTCCCAGGGACAGGGGATGTACAGCAATCAGCCCCAGCATTTT. Its protein is CASSSQGQGMYSNQPQHF.